The subject of this entry is one TCR beta chain. What it recognizes is unknown. The data belong to a study of cytomegalovirus exposure and HLA in healthy donors. With 60 Vbeta and 13 Jbeta primers, the PCR was carried out. Sequencing was performed with immunoSEQ multiplex PCR; in TCRdb, only in-frame clones are kept and a portion is missing. Recorded for this sample: tens of thousands of clones. The CDR3 contains 14 residues. V lost 7 bases, J lost 4 bases, and 9 bases stayed unmatched. Germline V gives CDR1 MDHEN, CDR2 SYDVKM. Study outcomes and limitations: Previously analyzed data showed that most TCR beta V segments were productive at a frequency of about 87% or about 30%. Overall, roughly 160 TCR beta chains were annotated as cytomegalovirus-associated.

The sequence came from a man in his forties or fifties in good health and CMV-seropositive. The rearrangement links TRBV28 to TRBJ2-7; TRBD1 agrees at 8 bases. Sequencing was done on a sample of PBMCs. The CDR3 region is CASTQTGAGYEQYF. CDR3 bases: TGTGCCAGCACTCAGACAGGGGCTGGATACGAGCAGTACTTC.